The 30 T cell receptor beta chains presented below share a single source sample, sequenced in a study of OX40 agonist ivuxolimab in advanced cancers. Assay: immunoSEQ multiplex PCR; the TCRdb copy retains only in-frame clones and omits some. The table lists roughly 56,000 clones, roughly 85% of them singletons. The sequences come from CD4+ or CD8+ T cells sorted from blood, collected in a trial of the OX40 agonist ivuxolimab. These receptors all come from an adult with an advanced solid tumor such as melanoma, head and neck, liver or kidney cancer.

The chain joins TRBV11-3 to TRBJ2-3; no clear D gene. Germline CDR1 and CDR2: SGHNT and YENEEA. The V end was cut by 4 bases, the J end by 4 bases, with 6 bases between. This CDR3 is 12 amino acids long. The CDR3 sequence is CASSSRSDTQYF. DNA for the CDR3: TGTGCCAGCAGCTCTCGATCAGATACGCAGTATTTT.

The chain combines TRBV2 with TRBJ2-1, with TRBD1 identical over 7 bases. With V trimmed by 6 bases and J by 8 bases, 1 base remained unmatched. Germline V lookup: CDR1 SNHLY, CDR2 FYNNEI. CDR3 length equals 11 residues. Here the CDR3 DNA reads TGTGCCAGCAGACAGGGGTATGAGCAGTTCTTC. Protein product: CASRQGYEQFF.

The chain has TRBV5-8 and TRBJ2-1; 7 bases map to TRBD1. This CDR3 spans 15 amino acids. V was clipped by 3 bases and J by 7 bases; unmatched bases: 10. Germline CDR1 is SGHTS and CDR2 is YDEGEE. The CDR3: CASSSGQVGSNEQFF. In nucleotides, the CDR3 is TGTGCCAGCAGCTCTGGACAGGTAGGCTCGAATGAGCAGTTCTTC. The variable domain in full, completed from reference TRBV5-8 and TRBJ2-1, reads EAGVTQSPTHLIKTRGQQATLRCSPISGHTSVYWYQQALGLGLQFLLWYDEGEERNRGNFPPRFSGRQFPNYSSELNVNALELEDSALYLCASSSGQVGSNEQFFGPGTRLTVL.

The chain employs TRBV29-1 and TRBJ2-2, with unresolved D. In germline, CDR1 is SQVTM, CDR2 ANQGSEA. V gave up 2 bases and J gave up 4 bases, with 5 bases separating them. The CDR3 has 12 residues. The chain's CDR3 is CSVEPSTGELFF. The CDR3 coding sequence is TGCAGCGTTGAACCTTCCACCGGGGAGCTGTTTTTT.

V is TRBV28 and J is TRBJ1-2; TRBD1 matches 7 bases. The CDR3 consists of 15 residues. Germline CDR1 and CDR2: MDHEN and SYDVKM. V lost 5 bases and J lost 2; bases outside the gene matches: 8. The CDR3 nucleotides are TGTGCCAGCAGTGTCGGGACAGAACCGAACTATGGCTACACCTTC. Protein sequence: CASSVGTEPNYGYTF.

This chain connects TRBV7-9 to TRBJ2-5, with TRBD2 matching 8 bases. V shed 2 bases and J 5 bases; nucleotides not matched to a gene: 7. This CDR3 spans 15 amino acids. CDR1 and CDR2 from the germline V gene are SEHNR and FQNEAQ (reference sequence). The CDR3 loop reads CASSLIAGLGETQYF. The DNA of the CDR3 is TGTGCCAGCAGCTTAATAGCGGGGCTTGGGGAGACCCAGTACTTC.

The rearrangement links TRBV30 to TRBJ2-1; tentative D call: TRBD2 (7 bases). Germline CDR1 GTSNPN, CDR2 SVGIG (reference sequence). Trimming cost V 3 bases and J 5 bases, with 11 bases left between them. The CDR3 is 13 residues long. Here the CDR3 reads CAWRGGPNNEQFF. In DNA, the CDR3 is TGTGCCTGGAGGGGGGGGCCCAACAATGAGCAGTTCTTC.

The CDR3 DNA reads as TGTGCCAGCAGAAACACAGGGTTGGGTACCTACGAGCAGTACTTC. It is translated as CASRNTGLGTYEQYF. The rearrangement uses TRBV5-6 and TRBJ2-7, with D possibly being TRBD1 (6 bases). Trimming cost V 5 bases and J 2 bases, with 17 bases left between them. Germline loops: CDR1 SGHDT, CDR2 YYEEEE. This CDR3 contains 15 residues.

The count of this clone is one. This chain connects TRBV7-8 to TRBJ2-1, with a tentative D call TRBD2 (7 bases). V was shortened by 6 bases and J by 1 base, with 19 bases between the two germline ends. The CDR3 length is 17 residues. Germline assignment: CDR1 SGHVS and CDR2 FQNEAQ. The CDR3, as DNA: TGTGCCAGCAGGGGAGGGGGGGGCGGAGCGTCCTACAATGAGCAGTTCTTC. Translating gives CASRGGGGGASYNEQFF.

The chain recombines TRBV27 with TRBJ2-7; the D gene is possibly TRBD1 (5 bases). The CDR3 contains 15 residues. Per the germline V gene, CDR1 is MNHEY and CDR2 is SMNVEV (reference sequence). V shed 5 bases and J shed 0 bases, with 14 bases lying between them. CDR3: CASSPMTDFSYEQYF. The CDR3 DNA reads as TGTGCCAGCAGTCCGATGACAGACTTCTCCTACGAGCAGTACTTC.

The genes are TRBV6-1 and TRBJ1-1; D uncertain. Germline V gene lookup returns CDR1 MNHNS and CDR2 SASEGT. CDR3 length: 14 amino acids. Trimming shortened V by 2 bases and J by 1 base, and 8 bases separated the two germline ends. CDR3 DNA: TGTGCCAGCAGTGAACCAGGAAGGAACACTGAAGCTTTCTTT. This codes for CASSEPGRNTEAFF.

The chain couples TRBV9 to TRBJ1-1, with D hard to call. Germline V lookup: CDR1 SGDLS, CDR2 YYNGEE. V shed 1 base and J shed 6 bases, with 10 bases lying between them. The CDR3 spans 13 residues. CDR3 protein: CASSVRGNAEAFF. In nucleotides, the CDR3 is TGTGCCAGCAGCGTACGGGGAAACGCTGAAGCTTTCTTT.

The rearrangement uses TRBV28 and TRBJ2-2; D gene unclear. The CDR3 length is 16 residues. Germline loops: CDR1 MDHEN, CDR2 SYDVKM. The V end lost 1 base, the J end lost 1 base, and 10 bases lay between the germline ends. The CDR3 protein is CASSLSPTLNTGELFF. In DNA, the CDR3 is TGTGCCAGCAGTTTATCGCCCACTTTGAACACCGGGGAGCTGTTTTTT.

The chain links TRBV19 to TRBJ1-1; 9 bases match TRBD1. V lost 5 bases to trimming and J lost 1 base; unmatched junction nucleotides: 14. The germline V gene has CDR1 LNHDA and CDR2 SQIVND (reference sequence). The CDR3 is 18 residues long. Here the CDR3 reads CASSPTGGLLIPNTEAFF. DNA of the CDR3: TGTGCCAGTAGTCCGACAGGGGGTCTCTTAATCCCGAACACTGAAGCTTTCTTT.

V and J are TRBV5-1 and TRBJ2-5, with 8 bases matching TRBD2. J lost 5 bases, V lost 6 bases, and 6 bases had no gene match. This CDR3 is 13 amino acids long. Germline CDR1 SGHRS, CDR2 YFSETQ. The CDR3 DNA reads TGCGCCAGCAACGGGGGGGCCAGCGAGACCCAGTACTTC. Protein sequence: CASNGGASETQYF.

The chain has TRBV30 and TRBJ1-5; TRBD1 is a possible D gene (6 bases). The CDR3 length is 13 residues. Germline CDR1 reads GTSNPN; CDR2 reads SVGIG (reference sequence). Deletions cut 4 bases from V and 6 bases from J, with 13 bases between. Written as DNA, the CDR3 is TGTGCCTGGACGGGGGCTTTCGGTCAGCCCCAGCATTTT. Its translation is CAWTGAFGQPQHF.

The gene calls are TRBV6-5 and TRBJ2-7, with D possibly matching TRBD2 (5 bases). The germline V gene encodes CDR1 MNHEY and CDR2 SVGAGI. The CDR3 loop spans 12 amino acids. V was cut by 8 bases and J by 5 bases, with 13 bases left in between. In nucleotides, the CDR3 is TGTGCCAGCTCCGGGGTATCCCACGAGCAGTACTTC. Amino acid sequence: CASSGVSHEQYF.

Only a few counts were recorded for this clone. The chain carries TRBV2 and TRBJ1-4, with D possibly TRBD1 on 5 matching bases. Germline V gene lookup returns CDR1 SNHLY and CDR2 FYNNEI. This CDR3 is 15 amino acids long. V lost 8 bases, J lost 8 bases, and 21 bases lay in between. Here the CDR3 DNA reads TGTGCCAGCCACTCCCAGGGCAGGCACGGAGAAAAACTGTTTTTT. This translates into CASHSQGRHGEKLFF. Full variable domain (missing parts from reference TRBV2 and TRBJ1-4): EPEVTQTPSHQVTQMGQEVILRCVPISNHLYFYWYRQILGQKVEFLVSFYNNEISEKSEIFDDQFSVERPDGSNFTLKIRSTKLEDSAMYFCASHSQGRHGEKLFFGSGTQLSVL.

The J gene is TRBJ2-1, the V gene TRBV5-4, with 14 bases fitting TRBD2. Germline lookup yields CDR1 SGHNT and CDR2 YYREEE (reference sequence). The CDR3 runs 18 residues. Trimming took 0 bases from V and 8 from J; bases not matched to a gene: 10. CDR3: CASSLAVTSGGAMYEQFF. The CDR3 DNA reads TGTGCCAGCAGCTTGGCCGTGACTAGCGGGGGGGCCATGTATGAGCAGTTCTTC.

This clone has a handful of counts. The V and J genes are TRBV4-1 and TRBJ1-2, with D maybe TRBD1 (5 bases). This CDR3 region has 18 residues. Between the trimmed V and J ends, which lost 1 base and 4 bases, there was a span of 22 bases. CDR1 MGHRA and CDR2 YSYEKL come from the germline V gene. The DNA for the CDR3 is TGCGCCAGCAGCCAAGTTGACTTAGGGGCCCCTTCCCTCTATGGCTACACCTTC. Residues: CASSQVDLGAPSLYGYTF.

The V and J genes are TRBV9 and TRBJ2-1; D not certain. This CDR3 spans 14 amino acids. Between the trimmed V and J ends, which lost 4 bases and 5 bases, there was a span of 13 bases. The germline CDR1 and CDR2 sequences are SGDLS and YYNGEE. The CDR3 loop is CASSQSQLHNEQFF. CDR3 nucleotide sequence: TGTGCCAGCAGCCAATCCCAACTACACAATGAGCAGTTCTTC.

This rearrangement joins TRBV7-9 to TRBJ1-4; D uncertain. CDR1 and CDR2 from the germline V gene are SEHNR and FQNEAQ (reference sequence). Trimming removed 4 bases from V and 3 bases from J, with 12 bases in between. This CDR3 comprises 15 residues. The CDR3 region has the DNA TGTGCCAGCAGCTCTACCGACGAGCCTAATGAAAAACTGTTTTTT. Amino acids: CASSSTDEPNEKLFF.

The genes are TRBV7-8 and TRBJ2-5, with TRBD1 matching over 7 bases. The CDR3 runs 16 residues. Germline loops: CDR1 SGHVS, CDR2 FQNEAQ. V gave up 5 bases and J gave up 1 base; unmatched junction bases: 10. The CDR3 sequence: CASSKPPRGFQETQYF. The DNA of the CDR3 is TGTGCCAGCAGCAAACCCCCCAGGGGGTTCCAAGAGACCCAGTACTTC.

Here the CDR3 reads CASSRRGDQPQHF. The CDR3 DNA reads as TGTGCCAGCAGCCGCAGGGGGGATCAGCCCCAGCATTTT. The chain links TRBV7-2 to TRBJ1-5; TRBD1 aligns across 7 bases. V was pared by 5 bases and J by 5 bases, with 3 bases of the junction left unmatched. The germline V gene encodes CDR1 SGHTA and CDR2 FQGNSA. The CDR3 extends over 13 amino acids.

The chain uses TRBV11-2 and TRBJ1-6, with D hard to call. Germline V gene lookup returns CDR1 SGHAT and CDR2 FQNNGV. Trimming took 4 bases from V and 7 from J, leaving 5 bases between them. This CDR3 comprises 12 residues. The CDR3 bases are TGTGCCAGCAGCTCACCCAATTCACCCCTCCACTTT. This translates into CASSSPNSPLHF.

The V call is TRBV7-2, the J call TRBJ2-3; 12 nucleotides line up with TRBD2. V shed 1 base, J shed 1 base, and the junction held 3 bases outside the gene matches. CDR1 and CDR2 from the germline V gene are SGHTA and FQGNSA. The CDR3 is 17 amino acids. This chain's CDR3 is CASSLGLAGAGTDTQYF. CDR3 bases: TGTGCCAGCAGCTTAGGACTAGCGGGGGCGGGCACAGATACGCAGTATTTT. Using reference TRBV7-2 and TRBJ2-3 for the parts outside the CDR3, the full variable domain is GAGVSQSPSNKVTEKGKDVELRCDPISGHTALYWYRQSLGQGLEFLIYFQGNSAPDKSGLPSDRFSAERTGGSVSTLTIQRTQQEDSAVYLCASSLGLAGAGTDTQYFGPGTRLTVL.

The J gene is TRBJ1-2, the V gene TRBV7-2; no clear D. CDR1 and CDR2 (germline): SGHTA, FQGNSA. Between the trimmed V and J ends, which lost 2 bases and 9 bases, there was a span of 7 bases. The CDR3 covers 11 residues. This chain's CDR3 is CASSLFWRYTF. The CDR3 DNA follows: TGTGCCAGCAGCTTATTTTGGCGCTACACCTTC.

This rearrangement joins TRBV19 to TRBJ1-6; 7 nucleotides line up with TRBD1. From germline, CDR1 is LNHDA and CDR2 SQIVND (reference sequence). V trimming: 7 bases; J trimming: 0 bases; junction bases outside the gene matches: 6. The CDR3 has 16 residues. The CDR3 protein is CASNPTGSSYNSPLHF. The CDR3 DNA follows: TGTGCCAGTAACCCGACAGGGAGCTCCTATAATTCACCCCTCCACTTT.

J is TRBJ2-3 and V is TRBV29-1; 7 bases are shared with TRBD2. This CDR3 has 14 amino acids. Germline V lookup: CDR1 SQVTM, CDR2 ANQGSEA. V trimming: 5 bases; J trimming: 1 base; junction bases outside the gene matches: 6. The CDR3 nucleotides read TGCAGCGTTAGAGGGAGGGCCCGCACAGATACGCAGTATTTT. Amino acids: CSVRGRARTDTQYF.

This clone has a single count. The V call is TRBV7-8, the J call TRBJ1-1, with TRBD1 identical over 7 bases. The CDR3 spans 15 residues. With V trimmed by 2 bases and J by 3 bases, 6 bases remained unmatched. The germline V gene encodes CDR1 SGHVS and CDR2 FQNEAQ. Written as DNA, the CDR3 is TGTGCCAGCAGCTTACTAGGGACAGCGGACACTGAAGCTTTCTTT. This encodes CASSLLGTADTEAFF.